This T cell receptor beta chain comes out of a study of neurological immune-mediated disorders. TCRdb re-analysed the 5' RACE reads in MiXCR, keeping a single row per CDR3 protein. Here the sample spans some 42,000 distinct CDR3 sequences, 11% being singletons. The sorted libraries started from 1 million CD4+ or CD8+ T cells. This clonotype has at least ten counts. The receptor comes from a woman between 25 and 40 years old with HTLV-1-associated myelopathy (HAM/TSP). Input material: CD4+ T cells from blood.

CDR3 region: CASSYRSFSYEQYF. The CDR3 DNA follows: TGTGCCAGCAGTTACCGCAGCTTCTCCTACGAGCAGTACTTC. The V call is TRBV6-5, the J call TRBJ2-7, with D hard to call. The CDR3 has 14 residues. The ends were cut back, 2 bases at V and 0 bases at J, with 8 bases in the middle. Germline CDR1 and CDR2: MNHEY and SVGAGI.